Each of the 13 T cell receptor beta chains below was sequenced from the same sample in a study of blood T cell repertoires in COVID-19. Using immunoSEQ multiplex PCR, the repertoire was profiled, and TCRdb retains in-frame clones only, with some absent. The sample consists of 150,000 to 200,000 clones, 90% to 95% of them appearing once. Sequencing was done on a sample of peripheral blood. The receptors were gathered from a middle-aged man with acute or convalescent COVID-19.

The chain employs TRBV7-9 and TRBJ1-5; D is possibly TRBD1 (6 bases). Looked up from germline, CDR1 is SEHNR and CDR2 is FQNEAQ (reference sequence). The CDR3 has 15 amino acids. Deletions cut 4 bases from V and 3 bases from J, with 13 bases between. CDR3 sequence: CASSSGPGDNQPQHF. In DNA form, the CDR3 reads TGTGCCAGCAGCTCGGGACCAGGGGACAATCAGCCCCAGCATTTT.

The chain recombines TRBV9 with TRBJ1-3, with 7 nucleotides matching TRBD1. In germline, CDR1 is SGDLS, CDR2 YYNGEE. V shed 1 base and J 6 bases; nucleotides not matched to a gene: 7. The CDR3 extends over 15 amino acids. In DNA, the CDR3 is TGTGCCAGCAGCGTATTGTCAGGGGGAGAAAACACCATATATTTT. Amino acid sequence: CASSVLSGGENTIYF.

A single count supports this clone. The chain recombines TRBV7-9 with TRBJ1-2; TRBD1 matches at 8 bases. The CDR3 extends over 14 amino acids. Germline V lookup: CDR1 SEHNR, CDR2 FQNEAQ (reference sequence). V was clipped by 5 bases and J by 8 bases; unmatched bases: 10. The CDR3, as DNA: TGTGCCAGCAGCACAGAGGGACAGGCGGCCGGCTACACCTTC. This encodes CASSTEGQAAGYTF.

The V call is TRBV30, the J call TRBJ1-5; D is ambiguous. Germline CDR1 reads GTSNPN; CDR2 reads SVGIG (reference sequence). V lost 0 bases to trimming and J lost 0 bases, with 9 bases between them. The CDR3 extends over 15 amino acids. The CDR3 loop reads CAWSVSGNSNQPQHF. The CDR3 nucleotides read TGTGCCTGGAGTGTATCGGGAAATAGCAATCAGCCCCAGCATTTT.

The chain recombines TRBV11-3 with TRBJ1-2; possible D gene TRBD1, 5 bases. This CDR3 has 12 residues. Trimming removed 2 bases from V and 10 bases from J, with 11 bases in between. Germline V CDR1 and CDR2: SGHNT, YENEEA. The CDR3 DNA follows: TGTGCCAGCAGCTTACAGGGTTTGGACTACACCTTC. It translates to CASSLQGLDYTF.

The chain joins TRBV9 to TRBJ1-6; TRBD1 agrees at 7 bases. This CDR3 has 15 amino acids. Per germline, CDR1 SGDLS and CDR2 YYNGEE. Trimming took 3 bases from V and 9 from J; bases not matched to a gene: 9. CDR3: CASSASTGLGSPLHF. CDR3 DNA: TGTGCCAGCAGCGCGTCGACAGGGCTGGGTTCACCCCTCCACTTT.

V gene TRBV7-9 combines with J gene TRBJ2-2; D unclear. CDR1 is SEHNR and CDR2 is FQNEAQ in the germline V gene (reference sequence). V dropped 1 base and J dropped 3 bases, with 6 bases sitting between them. The CDR3 consists of 14 residues. CDR3 sequence reads: CASSLESDTGELFF. As DNA, the CDR3 is TGTGCCAGCAGCTTAGAATCAGACACCGGGGAGCTGTTTTTT.

V usage is TRBV5-1 and J usage is TRBJ2-7; TRBD1 might be the D (5 bases). Germline V gene sequence: CDR1 SGHRS, CDR2 YFSETQ. CDR3 length: 17 amino acids. V was shortened by 2 bases and J by 3 bases, with 21 bases between the two germline ends. The CDR3 loop reads CASSLTLDTFSHYEQYF. The CDR3 nucleotides read TGCGCCAGCAGCTTAACCCTGGACACCTTTAGTCACTACGAGCAGTACTTC.

Only one count was recorded for this clone. V is TRBV19 and J is TRBJ1-5; TRBD1 is a possible D gene (5 bases). The CDR3 has 19 amino acids. V was pared by 0 bases and J by 0 bases, with 18 bases between. The germline gives CDR1 LNHDA, CDR2 SQIVND (reference sequence). The CDR3 region has the DNA TGTGCCAGTAGTATAGACCAACATAGATACGGACATAGCAATCAGCCCCAGCATTTT. This codes for CASSIDQHRYGHSNQPQHF. The full variable domain, in which reference TRBV19 and TRBJ1-5 provide the parts outside the CDR3, is DGGITQSPKYLFRKEGQNVTLSCEQNLNHDAMYWYRQDPGQGLRLIYYSQIVNDFQKGDIAEGYSVSREKKESFPLTVTSAQKNPTAFYLCASSIDQHRYGHSNQPQHFGDGTRLSIL.

The chain joins TRBV14 to TRBJ1-1, with D unclear. The V gene's germline CDR1 is SGHDN and CDR2 FVKESK. The CDR3 loop spans 15 amino acids. Trimming took off 5 bases at V and 1 base at J, with 14 bases between the two ends. The CDR3 region is CASSIIPGWNTEAFF. CDR3 coding DNA: TGTGCCAGCAGCATAATACCCGGGTGGAACACTGAAGCTTTCTTT.

The chain carries TRBV24-1 and TRBJ2-3, with D perhaps matching TRBD2 (6 bases). From germline, CDR1 is KGHDR and CDR2 SFDVKD. The CDR3 contains 13 residues. Trimming shortened V by 7 bases and J by 1 base, and 8 bases separated the two germline ends. The CDR3 region is CATSGGRTDTQYF. The CDR3 DNA reads as TGTGCCACCAGCGGGGGTCGCACAGATACGCAGTATTTT.

This clone came up a few times. The genes are TRBV11-2 and TRBJ2-7; TRBD1 is a possible D gene (6 bases). V lost 5 bases to trimming and J lost 3 bases, with 8 bases between them. Germline CDR1 reads SGHAT; CDR2 reads FQNNGV. There are 12 residues in the CDR3. This chain's CDR3 is CASSKQGYEQYF. The DNA of the CDR3 is TGTGCCAGCAGCAAACAGGGCTACGAGCAGTACTTC.

The rearrangement uses TRBV5-1 and TRBJ2-7; 10 nucleotides align to TRBD2. Trimming removed 2 bases from V and 2 bases from J; junction bases left unmatched: 13. Germline V CDR1 and CDR2: SGHRS, YFSETQ. CDR3 length equals 18 residues. The CDR3 region is CASSFVPSGSVTAYEQYF. CDR3 nucleotides: TGCGCCAGCAGCTTTGTCCCTAGCGGGAGTGTTACAGCCTACGAGCAGTACTTC.